The entry below describes one T cell receptor beta chain. The same CDR3 also results from other DNA sequences found in this sample. Assay: immunoSEQ multiplex PCR; the TCRdb copy retains only in-frame clones and omits some. Among about 120,000 clones listed, roughly 90% were seen once. CDR1 is SGDLS, CDR2 YYNGEE, per germline. This CDR3 contains 16 residues. Germline trimming cut 0 bases from V and 1 base from J; bases unmatched to any gene: 3. This sample was included in a study of control samples from healthy donors and cancer patients. This receptor was taken from a man aged 50-60 years in good health. Sequencing was performed on blood. J is TRBJ2-3 and V is TRBV9; 9 bases align to TRBD2. CDR3 sequence reads: CASSVGASGGTDTQYF. CDR3 coding DNA: TGTGCCAGCAGCGTAGGAGCTAGCGGGGGCACAGATACGCAGTATTTT.